This T cell receptor (beta chain) was identified in a study of neoadjuvant anti-PD-1 for oral cavity cancer. The time point: after neoadjuvant nivolumab, at surgical resection. Sequencing used immunoSEQ multiplex PCR; TCRdb keeps in-frame clones, though not all of them. The sample yields some 29,000 clones, about 77% seen once. Per the germline V gene, CDR1 is SGHNT and CDR2 is YYREEE (reference sequence). The ends lost 4 bases at V and 4 bases at J; junction bases unmatched: 4. This CDR3 has 13 amino acids. The source was PBMCs, collected after nivolumab (anti-PD-1) treatment. The receptor comes from a person between 40 and 80 years old with oral cavity squamous cell carcinoma. This chain joins TRBV5-4 and TRBJ1-2; 7 positions match TRBD1. The CDR3 DNA reads TGTGCCAGCAGCCGGGACAGACCCTATGGCTACACCTTC. Its protein product is CASSRDRPYGYTF.